This paragraph covers one T cell receptor (beta chain) sequence. What it binds is unknown. This entry is derived from a study of CD8+CD57+ T cells in acquired aplastic anemia. Study overall: Sorted CD4+ and CD8+ cells yielded roughly 3 ug of DNA on average. The average read count for CD4+ cells in healthy donors was around 10 million.

Findings and caveats of the study: Shared by patients and controls, nearly 30 CD8+ CDR3s were abundant in patients.

The V and J ends lost 4 bases and 4 bases respectively, with 17 bases between them. Germline CDR1 is MDHEN and CDR2 is SYDVKM. The CDR3 spans 16 residues. The template for TCR beta VDJ and CDR3 sequence profiling was genomic DNA. TCRdb reprocessed the reads with MiXCR, giving one entry per CDR3 protein. This sample carries a few hundred thousand distinct CDR3 sequences, under 65% of them seen once, and the ten largest clones take approximately 30%. The TCR originated in a human donor in good health. This chain links TRBV28 with TRBJ1-5; D is possibly TRBD1 (5 bases). Source material: sorted CD4+, CD8+, or CD8+CD57+ T cells (not recorded which) from PBMCs. The CDR3 nucleotides read TGTGCCAGCAGTTCTCGTCCCTGGCAGGGAAATCAGCCCCAGCATTTT. Protein sequence: CASSSRPWQGNQPQHF.